The clone carrying this T cell receptor beta chain was picked up a small number of times. Its antigen is as yet unknown. The CDR3 spans 13 residues. The germline V gene encodes CDR1 DFQATT and CDR2 SNEGSKA (reference sequence). V was trimmed by 3 bases and J by 3 bases, leaving 11 bases between them. Template switching, a step in the protocol, added a universal primer site, and cDNA carried unique molecular identifiers. TCRdb independently ran MiXCR on the 5' RACE reads; one entry per CDR3 protein. The repertoire holds 350,000 or so distinct CDR3 sequences, with approximately 8.8% as singletons. The record originates from a study of identical twins. Findings of the study overall: Out-of-frame alpha sequences that twins shared showed excess low generation probability. Invariant MAIT and iNKT cells may have partly biased zero-insertion analyses.

The chain links TRBV20-1 to TRBJ1-2, with D uncertain. This clonotype originated in a woman between 50 and 59 years old in good health. The sequencing input was naive T cells sorted from blood. The CDR3 nucleotides are TGCAGTGCTAGGGATATCCAGGACTATGGCTACACCTTC. Translating it yields CSARDIQDYGYTF.